The clone carrying this TCR beta chain was observed a few times. Its antigen is currently unknown. Other DNA variants within this sample encode the same CDR3. This record belongs to a study of beta chain features in type 1 diabetes. Cell sorting via CD45RO/CCR7/CD25/CD127/CD95/CD27 was performed to obtain CD4+ naive, central memory, regulatory and stem cell-like memory cells. General observations from the study: Diminished insertions and augmented deletions at VDJ junctions characterized type 1 diabetes patients.

Isolated RNA was reverse transcribed in full, so expressed TCRB transcripts were sequenced. About 3.6 million reads were obtained on average from naive, central memory and regulatory T cell samples. Libraries were prepared by immunoSEQ multiplex PCR; TCRdb keeps only in-frame clonotypes and omits some of them. The sample holds 350,000 to 450,000 clones, approximately 16% seen once. The clonotype comes from a woman aged 18-35 years in good health. The material sequenced was naive CD4+ T cells from blood.

The CDR3 nucleotides are TGTGCCAGCAGCCCTCGGACTAGCGGTTACAATGAGCAGTTCTTC. Its translation is CASSPRTSGYNEQFF. V usage is TRBV5-4 and J usage is TRBJ2-1; 10 nucleotides match TRBD2. The CDR3 has 15 amino acids. The V segment lost 4 bases and the J segment 4 bases; nucleotides outside the gene matches: 5. The germline CDR1 and CDR2 sequences are SGHNT and YYREEE (reference sequence).